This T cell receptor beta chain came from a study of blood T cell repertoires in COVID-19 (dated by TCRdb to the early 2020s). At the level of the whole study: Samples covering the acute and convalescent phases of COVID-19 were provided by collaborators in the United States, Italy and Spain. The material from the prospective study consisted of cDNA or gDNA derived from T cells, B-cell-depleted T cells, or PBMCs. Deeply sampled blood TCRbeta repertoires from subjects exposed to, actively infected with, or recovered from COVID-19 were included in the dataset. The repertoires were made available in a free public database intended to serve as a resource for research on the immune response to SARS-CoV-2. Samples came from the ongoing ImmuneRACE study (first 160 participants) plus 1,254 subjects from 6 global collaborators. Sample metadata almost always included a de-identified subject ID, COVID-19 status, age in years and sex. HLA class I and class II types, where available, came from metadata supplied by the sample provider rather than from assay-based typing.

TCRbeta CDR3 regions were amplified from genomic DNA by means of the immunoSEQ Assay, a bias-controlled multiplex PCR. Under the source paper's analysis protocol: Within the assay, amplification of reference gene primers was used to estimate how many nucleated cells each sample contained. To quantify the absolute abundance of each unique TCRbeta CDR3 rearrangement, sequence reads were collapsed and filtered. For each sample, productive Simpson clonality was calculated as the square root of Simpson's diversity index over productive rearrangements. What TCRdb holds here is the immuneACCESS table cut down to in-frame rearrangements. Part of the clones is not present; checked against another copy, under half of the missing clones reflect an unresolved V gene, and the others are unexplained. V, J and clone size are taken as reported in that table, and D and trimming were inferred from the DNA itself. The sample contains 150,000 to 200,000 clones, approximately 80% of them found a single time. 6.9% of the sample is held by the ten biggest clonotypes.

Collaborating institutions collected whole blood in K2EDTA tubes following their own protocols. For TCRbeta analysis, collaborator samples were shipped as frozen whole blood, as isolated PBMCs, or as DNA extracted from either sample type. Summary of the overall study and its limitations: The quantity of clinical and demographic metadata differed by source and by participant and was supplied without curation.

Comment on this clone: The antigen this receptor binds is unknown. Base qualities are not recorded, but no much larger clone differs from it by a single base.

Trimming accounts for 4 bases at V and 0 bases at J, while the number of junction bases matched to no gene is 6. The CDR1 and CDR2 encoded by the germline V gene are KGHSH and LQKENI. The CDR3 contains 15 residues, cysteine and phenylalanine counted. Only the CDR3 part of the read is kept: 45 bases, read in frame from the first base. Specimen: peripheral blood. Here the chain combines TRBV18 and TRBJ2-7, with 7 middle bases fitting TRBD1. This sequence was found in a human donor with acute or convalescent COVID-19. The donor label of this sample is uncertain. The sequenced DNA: TGTGCCAGCTCACTCGGTGGGACAGCCTCCTACGAGCAGTACTTC. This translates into CASSLGGTASYEQYF.